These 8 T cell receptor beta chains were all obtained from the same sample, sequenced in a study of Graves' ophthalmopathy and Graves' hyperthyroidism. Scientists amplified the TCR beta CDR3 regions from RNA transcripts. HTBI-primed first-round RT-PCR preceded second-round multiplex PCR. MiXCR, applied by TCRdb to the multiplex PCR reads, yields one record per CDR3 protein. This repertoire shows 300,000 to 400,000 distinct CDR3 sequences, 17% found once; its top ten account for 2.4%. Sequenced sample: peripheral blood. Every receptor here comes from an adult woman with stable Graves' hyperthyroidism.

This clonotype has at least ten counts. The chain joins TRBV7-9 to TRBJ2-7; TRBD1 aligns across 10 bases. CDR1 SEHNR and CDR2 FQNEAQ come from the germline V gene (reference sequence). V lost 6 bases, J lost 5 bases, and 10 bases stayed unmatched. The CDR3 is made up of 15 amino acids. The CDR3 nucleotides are TGTGCCAGCAGTAATCCCGGGACAGGGGTTGACGAGCAGTACTTC. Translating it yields CASSNPGTGVDEQYF.

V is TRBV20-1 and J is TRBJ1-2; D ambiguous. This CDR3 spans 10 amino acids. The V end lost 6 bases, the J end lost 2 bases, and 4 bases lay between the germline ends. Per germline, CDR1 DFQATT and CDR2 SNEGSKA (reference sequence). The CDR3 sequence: CSARNYGYTF. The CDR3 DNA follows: TGCAGTGCCCGAAACTATGGCTACACCTTC.

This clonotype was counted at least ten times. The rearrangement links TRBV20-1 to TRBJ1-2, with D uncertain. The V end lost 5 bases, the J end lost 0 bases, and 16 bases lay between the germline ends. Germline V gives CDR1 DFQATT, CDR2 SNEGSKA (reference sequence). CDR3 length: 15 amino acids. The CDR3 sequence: CSALPPISANYGYTF. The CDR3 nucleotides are TGCAGTGCTTTACCGCCGATATCTGCTAACTATGGCTACACCTTC.

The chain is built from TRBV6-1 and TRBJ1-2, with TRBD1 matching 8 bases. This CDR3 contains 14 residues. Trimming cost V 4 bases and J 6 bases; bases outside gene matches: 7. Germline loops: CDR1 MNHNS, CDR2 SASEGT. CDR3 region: CASSVVAGGDGYTF. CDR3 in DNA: TGTGCCAGCAGTGTAGTGGCAGGGGGCGATGGCTACACCTTC.

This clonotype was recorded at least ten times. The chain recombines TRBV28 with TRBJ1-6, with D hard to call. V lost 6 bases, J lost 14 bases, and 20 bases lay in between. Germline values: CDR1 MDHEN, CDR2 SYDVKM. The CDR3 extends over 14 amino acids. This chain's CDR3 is CASRRRGAYRSLHF. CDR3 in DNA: TGTGCCAGCAGAAGGCGGGGAGCTTATCGATCCCTCCACTTT.

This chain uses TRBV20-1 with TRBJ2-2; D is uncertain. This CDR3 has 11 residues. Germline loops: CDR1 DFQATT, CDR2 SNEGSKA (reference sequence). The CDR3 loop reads CSAFGTGELFF. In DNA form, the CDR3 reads TGCAGCGCATTCGGGACCGGGGAGCTGTTTTTT.

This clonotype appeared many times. The CDR3 sequence: CASSLYRLAVSSYEQYF. The CDR3 bases are TGCGCCAGCAGTTTGTACCGACTAGCGGTTAGCTCCTACGAGCAGTACTTC. The chain employs TRBV10-1 and TRBJ2-7, with 9 bases matching TRBD2. Looked up from germline, CDR1 is WNHNN and CDR2 is SYGVQD (reference sequence). The CDR3 has 17 residues. J gave up 0 bases and V 5 bases, and 11 bases lay outside the gene matches.

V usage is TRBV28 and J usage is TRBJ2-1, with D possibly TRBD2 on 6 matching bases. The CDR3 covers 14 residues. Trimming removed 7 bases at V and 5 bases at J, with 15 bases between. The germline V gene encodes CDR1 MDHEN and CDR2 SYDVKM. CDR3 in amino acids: CASTRPGLHNEQFF. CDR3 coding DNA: TGTGCCAGCACCCGACCGGGACTTCACAATGAGCAGTTCTTC.